This is a list of T cell receptor beta chains from one sample in a study of T cells in Graves' hyperthyroidism and ophthalmopathy. TCRdb reanalysed the multiplex PCR reads using MiXCR and keeps one entry per CDR3 protein. There are roughly 640,000 distinct CDR3 sequences in the sample; 16% occur only once, and less than 3.5% lies in the top ten. Material: blood. The receptors shown here come from a middle-aged woman with Graves' ophthalmopathy. CDR3s leave out the opening cysteine and the closing phenylalanine or tryptophan. Fields, in order: J gene, V gene, CDR3 protein.

TRBJ1-6 | TRBV27 | ASSLSTGHNNSPLH
TRBJ2-1 | TRBV27 | ASSELIRSYNEQF
TRBJ1-2 | TRBV29-1 | SVDPGIYGYT
TRBJ2-3 | TRBV13 | ASSLVSGTGTDTQY
TRBJ2-3 | TRBV6-2/TRBV6-3 | ASSLRDSFTDTQY
TRBJ2-2 | TRBV2 | ASSNENTGELF
TRBJ2-7 | TRBV6-5 | ASSYEPPGDSIYEQY
TRBJ2-1 | TRBV15 | ATSSQREGGNEQF
TRBJ1-6 | TRBV11-2 | ASSLGDYNSPLH
TRBJ1-1 | TRBV5-1 | ASSFEGGGTEAF
TRBJ1-2 | TRBV28 | ATGTRAGGYT
TRBJ2-3 | TRBV5-1 | ASSLYGGDPSQY
TRBJ2-6 | TRBV28 | ASSPPRGPGANVLT
TRBJ1-6 | TRBV6-2/TRBV6-3 | ASTRTGTGSPLH
TRBJ2-3 | TRBV9 | ASSVQGAQVDTQY
TRBJ1-5 | TRBV19 | ASSTRTGQNQPQH
TRBJ2-1 | TRBV11-2 | ASSLDSGGHNEQF
TRBJ2-7 | TRBV10-3 | AITDSAYEQY
TRBJ2-5 | TRBV11-2 | ASSLVFGGETQY
TRBJ2-7 | TRBV11-2 | ASSAGTLGEQY
TRBJ1-6 | TRBV20-1 | SASGRESPLH
TRBJ2-7 | TRBV7-2 | ASSYQAGTQYEQY
- | TRBV7-9 | ASSQLRQSTDTQH
TRBJ1-1 | TRBV20-1 | SVPKENTEAL
TRBJ2-3 | TRBV7-9 | ATLRLAESTDTQY
TRBJ1-2 | TRBV6-2/TRBV6-3 | ASTALRSDFYGYT
TRBJ2-1 | TRBV28 | ASSLSFEQF
TRBJ1-2 | TRBV20-1 | SARTPGSYGYT
TRBJ2-7 | TRBV3-1 | ASSQGRQEQY
TRBJ2-3 | TRBV7-2 | ASSLDYLSTDTQY
TRBJ2-1 | TRBV6-1 | ASSELAGGPGNEQF
TRBJ2-7 | TRBV6-1 | ASRDYWAAGDEQY
TRBJ2-7 | TRBV4-1 | ASSQPGTVYEQY
TRBJ1-2 | TRBV6-2/TRBV6-3 | ASSNNLGARGYGYT
TRBJ2-1 | TRBV13 | AGSLGPGKVAGVEQF
TRBJ2-7 | TRBV18 | ASSPDRPPNEQY
TRBJ2-4 | TRBV12-3/TRBV12-4 | ASSSRLAGDRLAKNIQY
TRBJ2-1 | TRBV15 | ATSRPGSEQF
TRBJ2-7 | TRBV2 | ASARDSSSEQY
TRBJ2-1 | TRBV9 | ASSLGGGEAPYNEQF
TRBJ2-7 | TRBV27 | ASSSRQGLSYEQY
TRBJ1-6 | TRBV6-5 | ASSYRDRLSSYNSPLH
TRBJ1-1 | TRBV5-1 | ASSLETGGVKAF
TRBJ1-5 | TRBV12-3/TRBV12-4 | ASSPQGGINQPQH
TRBJ1-5 | TRBV20-1 | SARDGEVSNQPQH
TRBJ2-7 | TRBV20-1 | SARGVQEEQY
TRBJ2-3 | TRBV5-1 | ASSLIPAGGTDTQY
TRBJ2-2 | TRBV7-9 | ASSPGTDNTGELF
TRBJ1-1 | TRBV29-1 | SVVLGQGNTEAF
TRBJ2-2 | TRBV9 | ASSSAQANTGELF
TRBJ2-1 | TRBV5-1 | ASSTDRPSSYNEQF